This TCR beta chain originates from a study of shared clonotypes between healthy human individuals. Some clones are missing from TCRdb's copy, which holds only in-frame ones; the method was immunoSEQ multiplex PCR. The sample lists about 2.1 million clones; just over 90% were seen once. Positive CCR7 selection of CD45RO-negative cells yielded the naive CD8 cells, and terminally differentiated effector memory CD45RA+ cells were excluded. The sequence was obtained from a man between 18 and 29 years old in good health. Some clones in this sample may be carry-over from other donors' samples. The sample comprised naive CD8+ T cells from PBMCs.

The CDR3 bases are TGTGCCAGCAGTGAATACCAGGGGGGTCCAGAGACCCAGTACTTC. The encoded protein is CASSEYQGGPETQYF. V gene TRBV25-1 combines with J gene TRBJ2-5, with D possibly matching TRBD1 (7 bases). Germline CDR1 MGHDK, CDR2 SYGVNS. This CDR3 spans 15 amino acids. Trimming pared 0 bases from V and 4 bases from J, leaving 12 bases between.